The present T cell receptor beta chain was sequenced within a study of blood T cell repertoires in COVID-19. Study-wide context: The United States, Italy and Spain supplied acute and convalescent COVID-19 samples. In each case, the material was cDNA or gDNA derived from T cells, B-cell-depleted T cells, or PBMCs.

Per the original data handling: Reference gene primer amplification yielded estimated nucleated cell counts. Generated by immunoSEQ multiplex PCR, the TCRdb table keeps only in-frame clones and is missing some. That table is the source of V, J and clone size, and D and trimming were worked out from the DNA. The sample includes 87,000 or so clones, 85% to 90% of them seen just once. This CDR3 is built from 14 residues. Germline V gene data show CDR1 as LGHDT and CDR2 as YNNKEL (reference sequence). V trimming: 6 bases; J trimming: 1 base; junction bases outside the gene matches: 3. This TCR derives from a man aged 40-55 years with acute or convalescent COVID-19. V gene TRBV3-1 (or the pseudogene TRBV3-2) combines with J gene TRBJ2-5; TRBD2 agrees at 9 bases. The source material was peripheral blood. CDR3 amino acids: CASSLAGIQETQYF. The CDR3, as DNA: TGTGCCAGCAGTCTAGCGGGAATCCAAGAGACCCAGTACTTC.